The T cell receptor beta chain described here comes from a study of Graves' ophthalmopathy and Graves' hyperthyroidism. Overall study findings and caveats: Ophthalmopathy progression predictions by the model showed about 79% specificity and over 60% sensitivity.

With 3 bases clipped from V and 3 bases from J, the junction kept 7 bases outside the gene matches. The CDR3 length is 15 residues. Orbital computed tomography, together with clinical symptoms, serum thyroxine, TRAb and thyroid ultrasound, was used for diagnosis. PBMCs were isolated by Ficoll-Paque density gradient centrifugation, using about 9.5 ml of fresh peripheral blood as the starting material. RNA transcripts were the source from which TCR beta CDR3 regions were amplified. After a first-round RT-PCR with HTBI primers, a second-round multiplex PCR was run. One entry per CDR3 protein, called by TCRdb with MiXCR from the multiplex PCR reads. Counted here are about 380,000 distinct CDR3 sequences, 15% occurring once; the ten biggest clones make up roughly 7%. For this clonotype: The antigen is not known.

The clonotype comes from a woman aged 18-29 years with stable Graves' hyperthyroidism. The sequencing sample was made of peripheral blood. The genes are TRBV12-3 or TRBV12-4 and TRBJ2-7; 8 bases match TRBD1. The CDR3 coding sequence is TGTGCCAGCAGTTTCGGACAGGGAGACTACTACGAGCAGTACTTC. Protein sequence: CASSFGQGDYYEQYF.